Here is one T cell receptor (beta chain) with its context. Its target is unknown. CDR1 is MDHEN, CDR2 SYDVKM, per germline. The CDR3 is 14 amino acids. V lost 2 bases, J lost 2 bases, and 9 bases lay in between. Terminally differentiated effector memory CD45RA+ cells were excluded from the naive CD8 cells, which were CD45RO-negative and positively selected for CCR7. Those who donated were healthy HIV-negative adults, with no recent acute infections or vaccinations reported. The data were obtained in a study of shared clonotypes between healthy human individuals. The study's findings and limits: Lower generation probabilities were found for non-shared clonotypes than for those shared by all four donors.

At the deep level, the assay was run. Per the authors' pipeline: Sequence data from immunoSEQ were junction-only and lacked quality scores; consequently, filtering differed. Using immunoSEQ multiplex PCR, the repertoire was profiled, and TCRdb retains in-frame clones only, with some absent. V, J and clone size derive from that table, while D and trimming were established from the DNA sequence. Of 750,000 to 1,000,000 clones in the sample, 90% to 95% were seen once. The chain carries TRBV28 and TRBJ2-5; no definite D call. This receptor was taken from a man aged 30-40 years in good health. Sequenced input: naive CD8+ T cells sorted from blood. CDR3 coding DNA: TGTGCCAGCAGTTTAGAGCAGATTCAAGAGACCCAGTACTTC. Residues: CASSLEQIQETQYF.